This T cell receptor beta chain was captured by sequencing in a study of shared T cell receptors in the human thymus. The assay was immunoSEQ multiplex PCR, and TCRdb's table has in-frame clones only and misses some. The sample records approximately 760,000 clones, 70% to 90% being singletons. The sample was also reused in another study, on human thymus T cells. From that study: Related reports documented highly overlapping thymic repertoires among unrelated individuals.

This clonotype was sampled from a girl under three years old with a congenital heart defect. Sequencing was done on a sample of thymocytes.

The CDR3 is CASSRGGERSNQPQHF. The CDR3 DNA follows: TGTGCCAGTAGTCGGGGGGGTGAACGAAGCAATCAGCCCCAGCATTTT. J is TRBJ1-5 and V is TRBV19; D may be TRBD1 (5 bases). The length of the CDR3 is 16 residues. Germline lookup yields CDR1 LNHDA and CDR2 SQIVND (reference sequence). Trimming shortened V by 5 bases and J by 1 base, and 15 bases separated the two germline ends.